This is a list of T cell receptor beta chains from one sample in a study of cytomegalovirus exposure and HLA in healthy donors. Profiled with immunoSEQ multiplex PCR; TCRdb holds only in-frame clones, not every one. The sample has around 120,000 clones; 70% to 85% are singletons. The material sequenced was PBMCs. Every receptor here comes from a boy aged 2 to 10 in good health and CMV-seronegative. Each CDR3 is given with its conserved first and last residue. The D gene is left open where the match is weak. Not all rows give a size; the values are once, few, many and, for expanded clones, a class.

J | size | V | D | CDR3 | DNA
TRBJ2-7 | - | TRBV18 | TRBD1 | CASSKRDRDTWVYF | TGTGCCAGCTCCAAACGGGACAGGGATACATGGGTGTACTTC
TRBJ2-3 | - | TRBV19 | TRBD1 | CASSIGTGSTDTQYF | TGTGCCAGTAGTATCGGGACAGGGTCTACAGATACGCAGTATTTT
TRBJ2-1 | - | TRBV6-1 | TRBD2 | CASSVPPGTSVDEQFF | TGTGCCAGCAGTGTGCCCCCTGGGACTAGTGTGGATGAGCAGTTCTTC
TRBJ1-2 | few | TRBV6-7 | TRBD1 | CASRSDRVQPNYGYTF | TGTGCCAGCAGAAGCGACAGGGTCCAGCCAAACTATGGCTACACCTTC
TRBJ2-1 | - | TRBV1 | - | CTSKLDRGRYNEQFF | TGCACCAGCAAACTTGACAGGGGCCGTTACAATGAGCAGTTCTTC
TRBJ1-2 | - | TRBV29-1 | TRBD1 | CSVRTGEYGYTF | TGCAGCGTTCGGACAGGGGAGTATGGCTACACCTTC
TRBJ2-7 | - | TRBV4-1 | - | CASSLGASYEQYF | TGCGCCAGCAGCCTGGGCGCCTCCTACGAGCAGTACTTC
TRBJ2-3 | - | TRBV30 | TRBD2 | CAWNLAGGADTQYF | TGTGCCTGGAACCTAGCGGGGGGGGCAGATACGCAGTATTTT
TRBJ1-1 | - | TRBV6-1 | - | CASSGGRTEAFF | TGTGCCAGCAGCGGAGGTCGCACTGAAGCTTTCTTT
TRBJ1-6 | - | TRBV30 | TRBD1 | CAWSGDRGLNSPLHF | TGTGCCTGGAGTGGGGACAGGGGTCTTAATTCACCCCTCCACTTT
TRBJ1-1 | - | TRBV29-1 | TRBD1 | CSVQGLETEAFF | TGCAGCGTACAGGGGTTGGAGACTGAAGCTTTCTTT
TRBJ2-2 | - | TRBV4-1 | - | CASSQDILPGLNTGELFF | TGCGCCAGCAGCCAAGATATCTTGCCGGGACTTAACACCGGGGAGCTGTTTTTT
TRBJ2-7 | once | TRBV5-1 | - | CASSLVFSDYEQYF | TGCGCCAGCAGCTTGGTTTTTTCGGACTATGAGCAGTACTTC
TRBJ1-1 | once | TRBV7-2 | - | CASSLDWRAKGHTEAFF | TGTGCCAGCAGCTTAGATTGGAGGGCGAAAGGGCACACTGAAGCTTTCTTT
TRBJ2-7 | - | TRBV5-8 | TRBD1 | CASSPDGQAYEQYF | TGTGCCAGCAGCCCGGACGGACAGGCCTACGAGCAGTACTTC
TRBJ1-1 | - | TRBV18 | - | CASSPGAGTEAFF | TGTGCCAGCTCACCGGGGGCAGGGACTGAAGCTTTCTTT
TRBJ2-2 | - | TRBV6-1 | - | CASTALTGSTGELFF | TGTGCCAGCACGGCCCTCACGGGGAGCACCGGGGAGCTGTTTTTT
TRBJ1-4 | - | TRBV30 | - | CASREGGREKLFF | TGTGCCTCCCGGGAGGGGGGGCGCGAAAAACTGTTTTTT
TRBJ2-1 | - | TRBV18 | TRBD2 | CASSGTSYSNEQFF | TGTGCCAGCTCGGGGACTAGTTATTCCAATGAGCAGTTCTTC
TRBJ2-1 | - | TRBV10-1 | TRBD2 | CASSEGLAGEDNEQFF | TGCGCCAGCAGTGAGGGATTAGCGGGAGAAGATAATGAGCAGTTCTTC
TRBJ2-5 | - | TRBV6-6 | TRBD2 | CASSYQLALETQYF | TGTGCCAGCAGTTACCAACTAGCGTTGGAGACCCAGTACTTC
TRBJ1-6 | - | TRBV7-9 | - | CASSLDKESPLHF | TGTGCCAGCAGCCTGGACAAAGAATCACCCCTCCACTTT
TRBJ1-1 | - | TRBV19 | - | CASTLRGVMNTEAFF | TGTGCCAGTACCCTCCGGGGGGTTATGAACACTGAAGCTTTCTTT
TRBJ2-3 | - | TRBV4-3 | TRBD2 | CASSPAPGGSTDTQYF | TGCGCCAGCAGCCCCGCGCCGGGGGGTAGCACAGATACGCAGTATTTT
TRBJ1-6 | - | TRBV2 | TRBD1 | CASTGGGQGNSPLHF | TGTGCCAGCACCGGGGGTGGACAGGGGAATTCACCCCTCCACTTT
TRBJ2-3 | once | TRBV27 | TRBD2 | CASTHLWASGGAGTDTQYF | TGTGCCAGCACCCATCTCTGGGCTAGCGGGGGGGCGGGCACAGATACGCAGTATTTT
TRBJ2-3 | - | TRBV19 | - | CASSNLLQGWGTDTQYF | TGTGCCAGTAGTAACCTACTACAGGGTTGGGGCACAGATACGCAGTATTTT
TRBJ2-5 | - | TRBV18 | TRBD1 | CASSPPQGVNVETQYF | TGTGCCAGCTCACCTCCCCAGGGGGTGAATGTGGAGACCCAGTACTTC
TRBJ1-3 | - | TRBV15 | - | CATSRVWVGADTIYF | TGTGCCACCAGCAGAGTATGGGTAGGGGCGGACACCATATATTTT
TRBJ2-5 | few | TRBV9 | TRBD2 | CASSPSGRRETQYF | TGTGCCAGCAGCCCAAGCGGGAGGCGAGAGACCCAGTACTTC
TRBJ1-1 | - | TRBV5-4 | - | CASSLGGRTEAFF | TGTGCCAGCAGCTTAGGGGGAAGGACTGAAGCTTTCTTT
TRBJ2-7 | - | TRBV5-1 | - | CASSLSLDDYEQYF | TGCGCCAGCAGCTTGAGTCTAGATGACTACGAGCAGTACTTC
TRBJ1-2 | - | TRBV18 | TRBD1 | CASSPSSTGDGYTF | TGTGCCAGCTCACCCTCATCTACAGGGGATGGCTACACCTTC
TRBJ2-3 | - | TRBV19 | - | CASSIEGAHRGTDTQYF | TGTGCCAGTAGTATAGAGGGGGCACACCGGGGCACAGATACGCAGTATTTT
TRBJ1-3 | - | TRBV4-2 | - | CASSQVRDYSGNTIYF | TGTGCCAGCAGCCAAGTAAGAGATTACTCTGGAAACACCATATATTTT
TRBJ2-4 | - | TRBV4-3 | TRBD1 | CASSQSVRGQGNIQYF | TGCGCCAGCAGCCAAAGCGTACGGGGACAGGGGAACATTCAGTACTTC
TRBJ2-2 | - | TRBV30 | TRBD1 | CAWVAGTGYTGELFF | TGTGCCTGGGTCGCCGGGACAGGGTACACCGGGGAGCTGTTTTTT
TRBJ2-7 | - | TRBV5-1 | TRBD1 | CASSRRQGLANEQYF | TGCGCCAGCAGCCGCCGACAGGGGCTCGCGAACGAGCAGTACTTC
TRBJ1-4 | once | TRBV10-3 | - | CAISSPGDSGEKLFF | TGTGCCATCAGTTCCCCGGGGGATTCGGGTGAAAAACTGTTTTTT
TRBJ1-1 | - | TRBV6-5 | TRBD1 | CASSPTGEMNTEAFF | TGTGCCAGCAGTCCGACAGGGGAAATGAACACTGAAGCTTTCTTT
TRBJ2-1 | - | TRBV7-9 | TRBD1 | CASSLAGQGIADEQFF | TGTGCCAGCAGCTTAGCGGGACAGGGTATCGCGGATGAGCAGTTCTTC
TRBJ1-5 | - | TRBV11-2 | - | CASSLDRQSNQPQHF | TGTGCCAGCAGCTTAGACCGACAGAGCAATCAGCCCCAGCATTTT
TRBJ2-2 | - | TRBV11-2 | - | CASSFRRGVAGELFF | TGTGCCAGCAGCTTTCGCAGGGGAGTGGCCGGGGAGCTGTTTTTT
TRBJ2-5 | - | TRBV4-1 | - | CASQGRRGNQETQYF | TGCGCCAGCCAGGGCAGAAGGGGAAACCAAGAGACCCAGTACTTC
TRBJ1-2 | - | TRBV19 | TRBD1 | CASSMTGYGYTF | TGTGCCAGTAGTATGACAGGGTATGGCTACACCTTC
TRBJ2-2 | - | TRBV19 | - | CASSIARGGAGNTGELFF | TGTGCCAGTAGTATAGCCCGAGGGGGGGCGGGGAACACCGGGGAGCTGTTTTTT
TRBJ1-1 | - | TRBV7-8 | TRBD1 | CASRDLPGQGARGAFF | TGTGCCAGCAGGGATTTACCGGGACAGGGGGCGCGGGGAGCTTTCTTT
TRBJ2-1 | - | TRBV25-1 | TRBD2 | CASSHSGEYNEQFF | TGTGCCAGCAGCCATAGCGGGGAATACAATGAGCAGTTCTTC
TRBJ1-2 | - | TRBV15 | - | CATSRDPGGGYTF | TGTGCCACCAGCAGAGATCCGGGGGGTGGCTACACCTTC
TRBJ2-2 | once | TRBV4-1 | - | CASSRIGGGKGTGELFF | TGCGCCAGCAGCCGGATAGGGGGGGGGAAGGGAACCGGGGAGCTGTTTTTT
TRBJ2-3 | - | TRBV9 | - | CASSVGREQDTQYF | TGTGCCAGCAGCGTAGGGCGGGAACAAGATACGCAGTATTTT
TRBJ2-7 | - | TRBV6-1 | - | CASSESGGSVYEQYF | TGTGCCAGCAGTGAAAGTGGGGGGTCCGTCTACGAGCAGTACTTC
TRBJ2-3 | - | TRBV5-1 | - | CASSLSAKSTDTQYF | TGCGCCAGCAGCTTGTCCGCGAAAAGCACAGATACGCAGTATTTT
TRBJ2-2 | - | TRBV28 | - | CASSLSGGLGGSGELFF | TGTGCCAGCAGTTTATCGGGCGGACTAGGGGGGTCCGGGGAGCTGTTTTTT